This TCR beta chain was documented in a study of blood T cells in healthy people across ages. For the second PCR, which ran for about 6 to 12 cycles, a sample-barcoded 5' primer and a J-beta primer mix were used. TCRdb re-called the 5' RACE reads through MiXCR, storing one row per CDR3 protein. The sample consists of hundreds of thousands of distinct CDR3 sequences, roughly 50% of them appearing once. The junction had 13 bases not matched to a gene; V was cut back by 3 bases and J by 3 bases. This CDR3 has 19 amino acids. The germline gives CDR1 LGHNA, CDR2 YSLEER. The chain uses TRBV4-3 and TRBJ2-1, with 11 bases that match TRBD2. The sample taken for sequencing was blood. This clonotype was sampled from a young man in good health. The DNA for the CDR3 is TGCGCCAGCAGCCAGTTACTAGCGGGGGAAAATCCTTTCTACAATGAGCAGTTCTTC. It encodes CASSQLLAGENPFYNEQFF.